The subject of this entry is one TCR beta chain. Its antigen is unidentified. This sample is part of a study of T cells after yellow fever vaccination. Each CDR3 protein is one row after TCRdb ran MiXCR on the 5' RACE reads. This table holds 120,000 or so distinct CDR3 sequences, 8% to 10% found once. Trimming cost V 5 bases and J 5 bases, with 18 bases left between them. CDR3 length: 15 residues. Germline V lookup: CDR1 MNHEY, CDR2 SVGAGI. Findings and caveats of the study: Any FACS-sorted repertoire could hold abundant clonotypes that contaminate it from the bulk population. Though it reached lower strength, the secondary response hit its peak faster, day 5 versus 15.

The sequence was obtained from a man aged 18-30 years who received the YFV17D yellow fever vaccine. Sequenced here: CD8+ T cells sorted from PBMCs, sampled on the day of the yellow fever booster vaccination. The rearrangement uses TRBV6-5 and TRBJ1-2; maybe TRBD1 (5 bases). The CDR3 DNA reads as TGTGCCAGCAGTCGCATGGGCCTTCAGGGATATGGCTACACCTTC. Protein product: CASSRMGLQGYGYTF.